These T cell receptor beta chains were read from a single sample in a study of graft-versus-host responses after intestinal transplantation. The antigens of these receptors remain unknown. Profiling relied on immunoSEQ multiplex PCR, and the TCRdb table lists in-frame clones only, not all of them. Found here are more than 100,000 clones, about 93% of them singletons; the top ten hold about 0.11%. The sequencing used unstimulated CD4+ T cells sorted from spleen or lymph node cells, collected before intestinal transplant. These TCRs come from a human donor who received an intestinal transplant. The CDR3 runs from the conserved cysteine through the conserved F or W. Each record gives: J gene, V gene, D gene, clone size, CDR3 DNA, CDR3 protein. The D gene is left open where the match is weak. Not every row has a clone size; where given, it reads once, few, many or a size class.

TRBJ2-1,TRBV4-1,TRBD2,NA,TGCGCCAGCAGCCCGGGGGGGAGGCCCAACAATGAGCAGTTCTTC,CASSPGGRPNNEQFF
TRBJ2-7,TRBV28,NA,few,TGTGCCAGCAACGAGGAGTATTCCTTCGAGCAGTACTTC,CASNEEYSFEQYF
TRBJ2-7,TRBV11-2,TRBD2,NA,TGTGCCAGCAGCCTGAGGACTAGCGGGAGCAACGAGCAGTACTTC,CASSLRTSGSNEQYF
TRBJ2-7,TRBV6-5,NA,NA,TGTGCCAGCAGTTACGACACCCTGGCCCCCTACGAGCAGTACTTC,CASSYDTLAPYEQYF
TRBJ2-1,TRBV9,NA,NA,TGTGCCAGCAGCCCCTGGGCCCTAAAAGGGGATGAGCAGTTCTTC,CASSPWALKGDEQFF
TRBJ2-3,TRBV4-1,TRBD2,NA,TGCGCCAGCAGCCAAGGGACTAGCGGGAGTGGTACAGATACGCAGTATTTT,CASSQGTSGSGTDTQYF
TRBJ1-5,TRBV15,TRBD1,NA,TGTGCCACCAGCAGAGATTTGGTACAGGGGCGGCAGCCCCAGCATTTT,CATSRDLVQGRQPQHF
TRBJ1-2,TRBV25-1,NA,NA,TGTGCCAGCAGTCTCCCCTTTTTCAACTCGGGCTATGGCTACACCTTC,CASSLPFFNSGYGYTF
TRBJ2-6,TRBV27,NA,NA,TGTGCCAGCAGTTTCAGCCCGGGCAGCGGATCTGGGGCCAACGTCCTGACTTTC,CASSFSPGSGSGANVLTF
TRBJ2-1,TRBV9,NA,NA,TGTGCCAGCAGCACATCGCCGGCGGGGGAGCAGTTCTTC,CASSTSPAGEQFF
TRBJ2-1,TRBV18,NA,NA,TGTGCCAGCTATCCCGGGACCCGCTCCTACAATGAGCAGTTCTTC,CASYPGTRSYNEQFF
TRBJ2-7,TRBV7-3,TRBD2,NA,TGTGCCAGCAGCTTAAAGGCGGGAGTAGGCCAGCAGTACTTC,CASSLKAGVGQQYF
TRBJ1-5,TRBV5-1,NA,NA,TGCGCCAGCAGCAAGGGAACCAATATGGATGCAAGCAATCAGCCCCAGCATTTT,CASSKGTNMDASNQPQHF
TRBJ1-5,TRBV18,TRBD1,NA,TGTGCCAGCTCCCCTCTGCCCCGGGACAGGCGGCAATGGGGCAATCAGCCCCAGCATTTT,CASSPLPRDRRQWGNQPQHF
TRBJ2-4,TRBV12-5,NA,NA,TGTGCTAGCGAAAGGGATTCGAACATTCAGTACTTC,CASERDSNIQYF
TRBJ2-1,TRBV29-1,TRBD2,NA,TGCAGCGTTTCGACTAGCGCGCATGGTGAGCAGTTCTTC,CSVSTSAHGEQFF
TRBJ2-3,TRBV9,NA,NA,TGTGCCAGCAGCTCGGGACTCCGCACAGATACGCAGTATTTT,CASSSGLRTDTQYF
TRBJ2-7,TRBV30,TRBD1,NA,TGTGCCCTCTCCCCTTTACAGGGGGCGCGGGAGCAGTACTTC,CALSPLQGAREQYF
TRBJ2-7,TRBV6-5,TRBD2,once,TGTGCCAGCACCACGGGACTAGCGCCCTACGAGCAGTACTTC,CASTTGLAPYEQYF
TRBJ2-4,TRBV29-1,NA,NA,TGCAGCGTTGAAGACCAGGCCAGGGGAGTTCGGGACATTCAGTACTTC,CSVEDQARGVRDIQYF
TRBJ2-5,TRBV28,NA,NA,TGTGCCAGCAGCCAGGACGTAGAGACCCAGTACTTC,CASSQDVETQYF
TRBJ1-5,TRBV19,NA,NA,TGTGCCAGTAGTACCCCCCGAAGCAATCAGCCCCAGCATTTT,CASSTPRSNQPQHF
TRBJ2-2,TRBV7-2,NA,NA,TGTGCCAGCAGCTTAGTCTCGACAGCCCTTGGCGGGGAGCTGTTTTTT,CASSLVSTALGGELFF
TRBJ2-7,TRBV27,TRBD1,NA,TGTGCCAGCAGACCCCTGGACAGGTGGCAAGAGCAGTACTTC,CASRPLDRWQEQYF
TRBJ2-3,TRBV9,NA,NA,TGTGCCAGCAGCGCGGATAGGTCTAGAGATACGCAGTATTTT,CASSADRSRDTQYF
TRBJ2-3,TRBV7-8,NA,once,TGTGCCAGCAGCTTAGCCGGAATAGCCCTCACAGATACGCAGTATTTT,CASSLAGIALTDTQYF
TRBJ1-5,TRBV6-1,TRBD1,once,TGTGCCAGCAGTGTGAACAGGGGGACCAATCAGCCCCAGCATTTT,CASSVNRGTNQPQHF
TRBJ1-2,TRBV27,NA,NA,TGTGCCAGCAGTTCCGGGGTGGATGGCTACACCTTC,CASSSGVDGYTF
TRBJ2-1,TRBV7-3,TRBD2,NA,TGTGCCAGCAGCTTAGTCCTAGCGGGGACCTACAATGAGCAGTTCTTC,CASSLVLAGTYNEQFF
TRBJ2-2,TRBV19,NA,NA,TGTGCCAGTTCGATTCTAAAGCTGTTTTTT,CASSILKLFF
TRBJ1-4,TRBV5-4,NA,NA,TGTGCCAGCAGCCCCCGACTGTTTTTT,CASSPRLFF
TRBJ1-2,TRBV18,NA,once,TGTGCCAGCTCACCACCCGGTGGGTCGGAAAACTATGGCTACACCTTC,CASSPPGGSENYGYTF
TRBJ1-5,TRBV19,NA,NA,TGTGCCAGTAAAGATACAGGTCCCAATCAGCCCCAGCATTTT,CASKDTGPNQPQHF
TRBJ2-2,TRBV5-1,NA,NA,TGCGCCAGCAGCTTGTACGGTAACACCGGGGAGCTGTTTTTT,CASSLYGNTGELFF
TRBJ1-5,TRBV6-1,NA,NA,TGTGCCAGCATTCTCACCCTTAGCAATCAGCCCCAGCATTTT,CASILTLSNQPQHF
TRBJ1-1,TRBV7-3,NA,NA,TGTGCCAGCAGCCAAAAGGACACTGAAGCTTTCTTT,CASSQKDTEAFF
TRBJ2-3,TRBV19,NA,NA,TGTGCCAGTAGTAACACAGATACGCAGTATTTT,CASSNTDTQYF
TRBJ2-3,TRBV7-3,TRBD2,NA,TGTGCCAGCAGCTTAACCCCCTTCGGACTAGCGGGAGGGACAGATACGCAGTATTTT,CASSLTPFGLAGGTDTQYF
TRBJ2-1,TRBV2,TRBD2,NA,TGTGCCAGCAGTCGCGGACTAGCGGGAGGCTCGTGGGGGGAGCAGTTCTTC,CASSRGLAGGSWGEQFF
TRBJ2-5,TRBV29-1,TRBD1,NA,TGCAGCGTTGACAGGGGGCGTGAGACCCAGTACTTC,CSVDRGRETQYF
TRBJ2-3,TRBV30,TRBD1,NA,TGTGCCTGGAGTGGGACAGGGCAAGATACGCAGTATTTT,CAWSGTGQDTQYF
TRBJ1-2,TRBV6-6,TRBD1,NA,TGTGCCGTTAGGGACAGCCCGTCGGTGGGCTACACCTTC,CAVRDSPSVGYTF
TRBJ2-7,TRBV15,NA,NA,TGTGCCACCAGCAGAGACGGCTACGAGCAGTACTTC,CATSRDGYEQYF
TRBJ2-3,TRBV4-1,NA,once,TGCGCCAGCAGCCAAGAGGGCCGCGCGGGTAGCACAGATACGCAGTATTTT,CASSQEGRAGSTDTQYF